This is a list of T cell receptor beta chains from one sample in a study of identical twins. Each CDR3 protein gets one entry after TCRdb re-called the 5' RACE reads with MiXCR. Of 120,000 to 150,000 distinct CDR3 sequences listed, around 3.6% were seen once; the top ten hold around 8.1%. Sequencing was performed on memory T cells sorted from blood. The receptors shown here come from a young man in good health. CDR3s include the opening cysteine and the closing phenylalanine or tryptophan. Each record gives: D gene, V gene, J gene, clone size, CDR3 DNA, CDR3 protein. D genes are given only for firm matches. Clone size appears in some rows only: once, few, many, or a class for an expanded clone.

>TRBD2|TRBV7-3|TRBJ2-1|many
TGTGCCAGCAGCCGGACGGGGGGGTTGGATGAGCAGTTCTTC
CASSRTGGLDEQFF
>.|TRBV12-3/TRBV12-4|TRBJ2-5|many
TGTGCCAGCAGTTTTGTAGAAGAGACCCAGTACTTC
CASSFVEETQYF
>TRBD1|TRBV7-2|TRBJ2-4|many
TGTGCCAGCACCGTGACAGGGGGCATAAACATTCAGTACTTC
CASTVTGGINIQYF
>.|TRBV4-2|TRBJ2-7|many
TGTGCCAGCAGCCAAGAGCTAAACCGGTACGAGCAGTACTTC
CASSQELNRYEQYF
>TRBD1|TRBV29-1|TRBJ2-1|many
TGCAGCGTTGATTCGGGACAGAAAATGTTCTTC
CSVDSGQKMFF
>.|TRBV28|TRBJ2-5|many
TGTGCCAGCAGTTTGTTCGGCGGACAGCAAAAAGAGACCCAGTACTTC
CASSLFGGQQKETQYF
>.|TRBV19|TRBJ2-6|few
TGTGCCAGTACCTCACGGGGTGGGGTAGGGGCCAACGTCCTGACTTTC
CASTSRGGVGANVLTF
>TRBD2|TRBV7-2|TRBJ2-2|many
TGTGCCAGCAGCCAAATACGGGGGGCCGGGGAGCTGTTTTTT
CASSQIRGAGELFF
>.|TRBV7-2|TRBJ2-5|.
TGTGCCAGCAGCCCCCGCCCGACGGACGCGGTCACCCAGTACTTC
CASSPRPTDAVTQYF
>TRBD2|TRBV6-1|TRBJ2-3|many
TGTGCCAGCCCGACTAGCGGGAGTCGTGGGGGAGATACGCAGTATTTT
CASPTSGSRGGDTQYF
>.|TRBV6-1|TRBJ1-2|many
TGTGCCAGCAGAAAGGCAGGGTCTGGCTATGGCTACACCTTC
CASRKAGSGYGYTF
>.|TRBV27|TRBJ2-1|many
TGTGCCAGCGTGACCTACAATGAGCAGTTCTTC
CASVTYNEQFF
>.|TRBV5-1|TRBJ2-1|many
TGCGCCAGCAGCCAACAAGCCTCGTCCGTCGAGCAGTTCTTC
CASSQQASSVEQFF
>TRBD2|TRBV6-5|TRBJ2-1|many
TGTGCCAGCAGTAACCTAGGACTAGCGGGAGAGGGAGGTGAGCAGTTCTTC
CASSNLGLAGEGGEQFF
>.|TRBV7-2|TRBJ1-6|many
TGTGCCAGCAGCTTAGCTACGGGACGGCTTAGAGGATCACCCCTCCACTTT
CASSLATGRLRGSPLHF
>TRBD1|TRBV28|TRBJ2-4|many
TGTGCCAGCACTCCTCAGACAGGGGGAAACATTCAGTACTTC
CASTPQTGGNIQYF
>.|TRBV12-3/TRBV12-4|TRBJ2-1|many
TGTGCCAGCAGTTTTGTGGATGAGCAGTTCTTC
CASSFVDEQFF
>.|TRBV28|TRBJ1-1|many
TGTGCCAGCAAAACCGGGACGGCCGCTGAAGCTTTCTTT
CASKTGTAAEAFF
>.|TRBV5-5|TRBJ1-2|many
TGTGCCAGCAGCGCCCTCGGGGGCACGGGCTATGGCTACACCTTC
CASSALGGTGYGYTF
>.|TRBV18|TRBJ2-7|many
TGTGCCAGCTCACCCCCACCAACAGTGATCAGGGAGCAGTACTTC
CASSPPPTVIREQYF
>.|TRBV4-3|TRBJ2-2|few
TGCGCCAGCAGCCAAGAGACACTCACCGGGGAGCTGTTTTTT
CASSQETLTGELFF
>.|TRBV2|TRBJ1-2|many
TGTGCCAGCAGTAAAGAGGGTCCTAACTATGGCTACACCTTC
CASSKEGPNYGYTF
>.|TRBV20-1|TRBJ1-5|many
TGCAGTGCTGGACAAAATCAGCCCCAGCATTTT
CSAGQNQPQHF
>TRBD1|TRBV10-3|TRBJ2-7|many
TGTGCCATCGGAGACAGGGGGAACGTCTACGAGCAGTACTTC
CAIGDRGNVYEQYF
>.|TRBV5-5|TRBJ1-4|many
TGTGCCAGCAGCCTGGACACCTCTAATGAAAAACTGTTTTTT
CASSLDTSNEKLFF
>TRBD1|TRBV18|TRBJ2-7|few
TGTGCCAGCTCACCAAAACAGGGGTTATCCTACGAGCAGTACTTC
CASSPKQGLSYEQYF